This T cell receptor beta chain was observed in a study of shared clonotypes between healthy human individuals. TCRdb's table, derived via immunoSEQ multiplex PCR, lists solely in-frame clones and lacks some. The sample carries millions of clones, around nine tenths recorded once. This clonotype originated in a man aged 18 to 29 in good health. The sequenced sample was naive CD4+ T cells sorted from blood. Subset reported: CD45RA+ positively selected.

CDR3 region: CASSTLGEGYGYTF. CDR3 sequence (DNA): TGTGCCAGCAGCACCTTGGGGGAGGGCTATGGCTACACCTTC. The V and J genes are TRBV7-9 and TRBJ1-2, with D maybe TRBD1 (5 bases). Per germline, CDR1 SEHNR and CDR2 FQNEAQ (reference sequence). V was clipped by 5 bases and J by 4 bases, with 14 bases between them. The CDR3 sequence is 14 residues long.